This T cell receptor (beta chain) was recorded in a study of neurological immune-mediated disorders. This clonotype has at least ten counts. Time point meaning: technical triplicate 2. Unsorted libraries came from 2 million PBMCs stored at -80 °C. The cDNA was synthesized by 5'RACE incorporating 10-nucleotide random UMIs. TCRdb processed the 5' RACE reads anew with MiXCR; each CDR3 protein has one entry. The sample holds more than 50,000 distinct CDR3 sequences, approximately 25% seen once. The sequence was obtained from a man in his 60s with HTLV-1-associated myelopathy (HAM/TSP). Sequencing used PBMCs.

CDR3 bases: TGCGCCAGCAGCCTCTGGTCGAGAACAGGGAATACGGACGAGCAGTACTTC. This sequence encodes CASSLWSRTGNTDEQYF. This chain joins TRBV5-1 and TRBJ2-7, with a weak D call TRBD1 (6 bases). The CDR3 is 17 amino acids. The V end lost 4 bases, the J end lost 5 bases, and 25 bases lay between the germline ends. Germline-derived CDR1 and CDR2 are SGHRS and YFSETQ.